This T cell receptor (beta chain) was observed in a study of blood T cell repertoires in COVID-19. Study summary: Both acute and convalescent COVID-19 samples were obtained from the United States, Italy and Spain. PBMCs, B-cell-depleted T cells, or T cells provided the cDNA or gDNA that made up the material.

Trimming shortened V by 5 bases and J by 3 bases, and 13 bases separated the two germline ends. Germline V gene sequence: CDR1 LGHNA, CDR2 YSLEER. The CDR3 consists of 14 residues. The assay was immunoSEQ multiplex PCR, and TCRdb's table has in-frame clones only and misses some. The data contain some 670,000 clones, over 80% of them singletons. Sequenced: peripheral blood. The chain links TRBV4-3 to TRBJ1-2; tentative D call: TRBD1 (6 bases). This clonotype was sampled from a woman between 18 and 30 years old with acute or convalescent COVID-19. The CDR3 reads CASSEIGGDYGYTF. CDR3 DNA sequence: TGCGCCAGCAGCGAAATAGGGGGAGACTATGGCTACACCTTC.